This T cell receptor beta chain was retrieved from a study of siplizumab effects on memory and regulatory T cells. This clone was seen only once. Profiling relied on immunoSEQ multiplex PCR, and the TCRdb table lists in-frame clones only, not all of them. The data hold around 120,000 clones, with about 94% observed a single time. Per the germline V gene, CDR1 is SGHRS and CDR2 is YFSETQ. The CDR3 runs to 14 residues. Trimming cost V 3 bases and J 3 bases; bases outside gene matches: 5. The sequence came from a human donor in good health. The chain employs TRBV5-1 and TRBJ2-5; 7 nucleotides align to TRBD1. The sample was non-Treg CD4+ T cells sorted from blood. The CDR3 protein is CASSSGTAEETQYF. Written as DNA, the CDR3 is TGCGCCAGCAGCTCCGGGACAGCCGAAGAGACCCAGTACTTC.